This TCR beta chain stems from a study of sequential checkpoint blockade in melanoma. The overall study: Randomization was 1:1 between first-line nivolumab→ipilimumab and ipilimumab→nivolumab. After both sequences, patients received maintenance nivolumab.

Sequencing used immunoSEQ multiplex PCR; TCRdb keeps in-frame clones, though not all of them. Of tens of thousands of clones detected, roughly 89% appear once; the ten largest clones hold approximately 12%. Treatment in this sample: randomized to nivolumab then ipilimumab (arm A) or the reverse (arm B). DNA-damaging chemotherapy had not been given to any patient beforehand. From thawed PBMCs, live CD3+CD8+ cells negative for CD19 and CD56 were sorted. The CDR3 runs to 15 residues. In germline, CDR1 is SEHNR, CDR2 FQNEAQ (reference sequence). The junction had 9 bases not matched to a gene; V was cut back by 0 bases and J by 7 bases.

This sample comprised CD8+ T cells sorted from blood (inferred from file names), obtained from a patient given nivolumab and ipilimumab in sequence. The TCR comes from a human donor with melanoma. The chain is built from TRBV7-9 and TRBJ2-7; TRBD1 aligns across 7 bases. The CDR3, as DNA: TGTGCCAGCAGCTTAGCGCTGGGACAGTCGGAAGAGCAGTACTTC. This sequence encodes CASSLALGQSEEQYF.